Each of the 16 T cell receptor beta chains below was sequenced from the same sample in a study of shared clonotypes between healthy human individuals. Clones were read by immunoSEQ multiplex PCR, and TCRdb kept only the in-frame ones, dropping some. The repertoire has 2 million to 2.5 million clones, 85% to 95% of them found once; the top ten carry more than 0.1%. Sequenced: naive CD4+ T cells sorted from blood. Subset reported: CD45RA+ positively selected. The receptors stem from a man aged 18-30 years in good health.

The chain combines TRBV28 with TRBJ2-3; TRBD1 matches at 8 bases. Unmatched junction bases numbered 7, after V lost 5 bases and J lost 0 bases. CDR1 is MDHEN, CDR2 SYDVKM, per germline. The CDR3 extends over 16 amino acids. DNA of the CDR3: TGTGCCAGCAGTGCCCCGGGACAGGTTAGCACAGATACGCAGTATTTT. Translated, it gives CASSAPGQVSTDTQYF.

This sequence joins TRBV6-1 and TRBJ1-2; a weak D match, TRBD1 (6 bases). The V and J ends lost 5 bases and 4 bases respectively, with 11 bases between them. In germline, CDR1 is MNHNS, CDR2 SASEGT. The CDR3 is 13 residues long. The CDR3 protein is CASSLTGLYGYTF. The CDR3 nucleotides read TGTGCCAGCAGTTTGACAGGTCTCTATGGCTACACCTTC.

This chain uses TRBV10-3 with TRBJ2-7; 11 bases agree with TRBD2. The CDR3 sequence is 14 residues long. Germline CDR1 and CDR2: ENHRY and SYGVKD. V was clipped by 8 bases and J by 0 bases; unmatched bases: 3. In DNA, the CDR3 is TGTGCCATCTCACTAGCGGGAGACTCCTACGAGCAGTACTTC. This sequence encodes CAISLAGDSYEQYF.

The chain links TRBV4-1 to TRBJ1-4; D possibly corresponds to TRBD1 (6 bases). Germline V gene data show CDR1 as MGHRA and CDR2 as YSYEKL. V lost 1 base and J 8 bases, leaving 14 bases between the germline ends. The CDR3 contains 15 residues. The CDR3 DNA sequence: TGCGCCAGCAGCCAAGGCACAGGGTCGCGCGAAAAACTGTTTTTT. This sequence encodes CASSQGTGSREKLFF.

This chain links TRBV6-1 with TRBJ2-7; the D is unclear. Trimming left V 5 bases short and J 4 bases short, with 9 bases between. The CDR3 spans 12 residues. Per germline, CDR1 MNHNS and CDR2 SASEGT. CDR3 amino acids: CASSKGTYEQYF. CDR3 DNA sequence: TGTGCCAGCAGTAAAGGAACATACGAGCAGTACTTC.

The V and J genes are TRBV10-3 and TRBJ2-1; D is undetermined. The CDR3 runs to 11 residues. The ends were cut back, 4 bases at V and 9 bases at J, with 7 bases in the middle. Germline CDR1 and CDR2: ENHRY and SYGVKD. The CDR3 loop is CAISAAGEQFF. The CDR3 bases are TGTGCCATCAGTGCCGCCGGTGAGCAGTTCTTC.

The V and J genes are TRBV2 and TRBJ1-2, with TRBD1 identical over 7 bases. The CDR3 length is 14 residues. Germline V gene sequence: CDR1 SNHLY, CDR2 FYNNEI. V dropped 7 bases and J dropped 4; count of bases not matched to a gene: 9. CDR3: CASMGRGVPYGYTF. The CDR3 region has the DNA TGTGCCAGCATGGGCAGGGGGGTCCCCTATGGCTACACCTTC.

Here the CDR3 reads CAWSDRGDGYTF. The CDR3 bases are TGTGCCTGGTCTGACAGAGGCGATGGCTACACCTTC. The chain employs TRBV30 and TRBJ1-2, with a possible D match to TRBD1 (5 bases). The CDR3 is 12 residues long. Trimming shortened V by 5 bases and J by 6 bases, and 13 bases separated the two germline ends. In germline, CDR1 is GTSNPN, CDR2 SVGIG (reference sequence).

This chain joins TRBV19 and TRBJ1-4; 7 bases align to TRBD1. CDR1 LNHDA and CDR2 SQIVND come from the germline V gene (reference sequence). There are 12 residues in the CDR3. J lost 15 bases, V lost 5 bases, and 9 bases had no gene match. The CDR3 loop reads CASSSTGRWVFF. CDR3 sequence (DNA): TGTGCCAGTAGTTCGACAGGGCGGTGGGTGTTTTTT.

The chain joins TRBV27 to TRBJ2-6; 8 positions match TRBD1. CDR3 length: 19 amino acids. CDR1 MNHEY and CDR2 SMNVEV come from the germline V gene (reference sequence). Trimming removed 3 bases from V and 0 bases from J; junction bases left unmatched: 10. This chain's CDR3 is CASSFGRDRHLSGANVLTF. CDR3 DNA sequence: TGTGCCAGCAGTTTCGGAAGGGACAGGCATCTCTCTGGGGCCAACGTCCTGACTTTC.

V and J are TRBV6-1 and TRBJ1-4; D not resolved. Germline CDR1 reads MNHNS; CDR2 reads SASEGT. The V end lost 1 base, the J end lost 0 bases, and 15 bases lay between the germline ends. CDR3 length equals 18 residues. CDR3: CASSEGPVGGATNEKLFF. The DNA for the CDR3 is TGTGCCAGCAGTGAAGGACCCGTCGGCGGTGCAACTAATGAAAAACTGTTTTTT.

The chain employs TRBV6-1 and TRBJ1-1; D unclear. Germline V CDR1 and CDR2: MNHNS, SASEGT. V lost 7 bases, J lost 0 bases, and 15 bases lay in between. The CDR3 contains 15 residues. The CDR3 nucleotides are TGTGCCAGCACGGGCCCCAAGGACTTGAACACTGAAGCTTTCTTT. This sequence encodes CASTGPKDLNTEAFF.

The table lists this clone with a count of one. The rearrangement uses TRBV9 and TRBJ2-1, with D possibly TRBD2 on 5 matching bases. The germline V and J ends were trimmed by 3 bases and 10 bases, with 14 bases remaining between them. CDR3 length equals 13 residues. The germline CDR1 and CDR2 sequences are SGDLS and YYNGEE. As DNA, the CDR3 is TGTGCCAGCAGCGAAAGCGGTACACTGGAGCAGTTCTTC. Its translation: CASSESGTLEQFF.

This sequence joins TRBV5-4 and TRBJ2-3; maybe TRBD1 (6 bases). V was shortened by 2 bases and J by 5 bases, with 12 bases between the two germline ends. CDR1 and CDR2 (germline): SGHNT, YYREEE (reference sequence). The CDR3 is made up of 14 amino acids. The CDR3 loop reads CASSLQGIGDTQYF. The CDR3 region has the DNA TGTGCCAGCAGCTTACAGGGTATAGGAGATACGCAGTATTTT.

V is TRBV30 and J is TRBJ2-1, with 13 bases matching TRBD2. The CDR3 covers 15 residues. Germline CDR1 GTSNPN, CDR2 SVGIG (reference sequence). V shed 5 bases, J shed 8 bases, and the junction held 9 bases outside the gene matches. The CDR3 loop reads CAWYWTSGRAHEQFF. In DNA form, the CDR3 reads TGTGCCTGGTATTGGACTAGCGGGAGAGCCCATGAGCAGTTCTTC.

A word on this clone: The sample holds other DNA sequences that translate to the same CDR3. The CDR3 is CASSTVNTEAFF. The CDR3 coding sequence is TGTGCCAGTAGTACGGTAAACACTGAAGCTTTCTTT. V gene TRBV19 combines with J gene TRBJ1-1, with D hard to call. V was clipped by 4 bases and J by 2 bases, with 5 bases between them. This CDR3 contains 12 residues. CDR1 and CDR2 (germline): LNHDA, SQIVND (reference sequence).